Shown below are 27 T cell receptor beta chains from a single sample sequenced in a study of shared clonotypes between healthy human individuals. Clones were sequenced by immunoSEQ multiplex PCR, and TCRdb holds only the in-frame ones, with some missing. The sample yields hundreds of thousands of clones, roughly 70% seen once. The sample was memory CD4+ T cells sorted from blood. The sample's subset: CD45RA-negative fraction. The origin of the receptors is a woman aged 30 to 39 in good health.

This clone was recorded once. The DNA for the CDR3 is TGTGCCAGCAGTTCGCCACAGGGGTCTGGCTACACCTTC. It is translated as CASSSPQGSGYTF. The rearrangement uses TRBV28 and TRBJ1-2; 7 bases align to TRBD1. The CDR3 is 13 residues long. Looked up from germline, CDR1 is MDHEN and CDR2 is SYDVKM. V lost 4 bases and J lost 7; bases outside the gene matches: 6.

This rearrangement joins TRBV18 to TRBJ2-7; 10 bases align to TRBD2. After removal of 5 bases from V and 5 bases from J, the junction contained 12 bases not matched to a gene. Germline CDR1 and CDR2: KGHSH and LQKENI. The CDR3 runs 16 residues. This CDR3 reads CASSALRAGGVHEQYF. For the CDR3, the DNA is TGTGCCAGCTCAGCACTAAGAGCGGGAGGGGTCCACGAGCAGTACTTC.

This clone was counted only a few times. The chain is built from TRBV28 and TRBJ2-7; TRBD2 might be the D (6 bases). CDR1 is MDHEN and CDR2 is SYDVKM in the germline V gene. The CDR3 runs 13 residues. V dropped 8 bases and J dropped 7 bases, with 18 bases sitting between them. Here the CDR3 reads CASPSPGTGEQYF. The CDR3 DNA is TGTGCCAGCCCCTCACCAGGGACTGGGGAGCAGTACTTC.

The V gene is TRBV9, the J gene TRBJ2-1; the D call may be TRBD1 or TRBD2 (5 bases each). The CDR3 sequence is 17 residues long. Germline CDR1 reads SGDLS; CDR2 reads YYNGEE. Trimming cost V 0 bases and J 6 bases, with 19 bases left between them. The CDR3 DNA is TGTGCCAGCAGCGTAGCTACGGGGCAGGAGAATCTCAATGAGCAGTTCTTC. This translates into CASSVATGQENLNEQFF. Using reference TRBV9 and TRBJ2-1 for the parts outside the CDR3, the full variable domain is DSGVTQTPKHLITATGQRVTLRCSPRSGDLSVYWYQQSLDQGLQFLIQYYNGEERAKGNILERFSAQQFPDLHSELNLSSLELGDSALYFCASSVATGQENLNEQFFGPGTRLTVL.

The chain employs TRBV7-8 and TRBJ2-7; a weak D match, TRBD2 (6 bases). CDR1 SGHVS and CDR2 FQNEAQ come from the germline V gene. The ends were cut back, 6 bases at V and 5 bases at J, with 23 bases in the middle. This CDR3 is built from 16 residues. The CDR3 here is CASSISGGLRLHEQYF. The CDR3 nucleotides read TGTGCCAGCAGTATCTCCGGGGGACTCCGCCTCCACGAGCAGTACTTC.

This clone has a handful of counts. The V and J genes are TRBV5-1 and TRBJ2-1; D may be TRBD2 (5 bases). V lost 4 bases and J lost 2, with 13 bases in between. Germline lookup yields CDR1 SGHRS and CDR2 YFSETQ. This CDR3 has 15 amino acids. CDR3 in DNA: TGCGCCAGCAGCACGGACTTCACCCCCTACAATGAGCAGTTCTTC. Translation: CASSTDFTPYNEQFF.

V is TRBV28 and J is TRBJ2-7, with 7 bases that match TRBD1. Trimming cost V 6 bases and J 2 bases; bases outside gene matches: 7. CDR1 is MDHEN, CDR2 SYDVKM, per germline. The CDR3 has 14 residues. CDR3 nucleotides: TGTGCCAGCAGGGGACAGTCTACAACCTACGAGCAGTACTTC. This gives the protein CASRGQSTTYEQYF.

The gene calls are TRBV4-2 and TRBJ2-1, with unresolved D. CDR1 and CDR2 (germline): LGHNA, YNFKEQ. The CDR3 contains 16 residues. V lost 0 bases and J 4 bases, leaving 13 bases between the germline ends. Here the CDR3 DNA reads TGTGCCAGCAGCCAAGAACTCCGGGCGGAGTACAATGAGCAGTTCTTC. Translation gives CASSQELRAEYNEQFF.

The J gene is TRBJ2-7, the V gene TRBV19, with unresolved D. The length of the CDR3 is 14 residues. Germline CDR1 reads LNHDA; CDR2 reads SQIVND (reference sequence). V was trimmed by 5 bases and J by 4 bases, leaving 15 bases between them. In nucleotides, the CDR3 is TGTGCCAGTAGTCCAGGATCCTACGCGTACGAGCAGTACTTC. It encodes CASSPGSYAYEQYF.

The rearrangement uses TRBV5-4 and TRBJ2-5; 11 bases agree with TRBD2. V shed 4 bases, J shed 4 bases, and the junction held 9 bases outside the gene matches. The germline CDR1 and CDR2 sequences are SGHNT and YYREEE (reference sequence). This CDR3 has 16 amino acids. The CDR3 sequence is CASSLSGRVGGETQYF. CDR3 coding DNA: TGTGCCAGCAGCCTTAGCGGGAGGGTCGGTGGAGAGACCCAGTACTTC. Supplemented by reference TRBV5-4 and TRBJ2-5, the full variable domain reads ETGVTQSPTHLIKTRGQQVTLRCSSQSGHNTVSWYQQALGQGPQFIFQYYREEENGRGNFPPRFSGLQFPNYSSELNVNALELDDSALYLCASSLSGRVGGETQYFGPGTRLLVL.

The chain uses TRBV28 and TRBJ1-5; 9 bases line up with TRBD1. Germline V gives CDR1 MDHEN, CDR2 SYDVKM. V trimming: 1 base; J trimming: 3 bases; junction bases outside the gene matches: 7. The CDR3 covers 17 residues. CDR3 sequence (DNA): TGTGCCAGCAGTTTATTGGGACAGGGACCTAACAATCAGCCCCAGCATTTT. This encodes CASSLLGQGPNNQPQHF.

The chain links TRBV6-1 to TRBJ2-1, with TRBD2 as a possible D gene (6 bases). The CDR3 is made up of 15 amino acids. V dropped 3 bases and J dropped 4 bases, with 13 bases sitting between them. CDR1 MNHNS and CDR2 SASEGT come from the germline V gene. The CDR3 sequence: CASSDRASDYNEQFF. The CDR3 DNA is TGTGCCAGCAGTGATAGGGCTAGCGATTACAATGAGCAGTTCTTC.

The V and J genes are TRBV28 and TRBJ2-3; possible D gene TRBD1, 6 bases. V lost 5 bases and J 1 base, leaving 22 bases between the germline ends. The CDR3 contains 18 residues. Germline lookup yields CDR1 MDHEN and CDR2 SYDVKM. This CDR3 reads CASSPISQGKLGTDTQYF. As DNA, the CDR3 is TGTGCCAGCAGTCCGATTTCCCAGGGGAAATTAGGCACAGATACGCAGTATTTT.

This rearrangement joins TRBV4-1 to TRBJ1-5; D is uncertain. Germline assignment: CDR1 MGHRA and CDR2 YSYEKL. V lost 3 bases and J lost 4, with 10 bases in between. This CDR3 region has 14 residues. The CDR3, as DNA: TGCGCCAGCAGCCATCCGGTCGAAAATCAGCCCCAGCATTTT. It encodes CASSHPVENQPQHF.

This clone was observed at least ten times. The chain combines TRBV5-1 with TRBJ2-5; D not resolved. The V gene lost 5 bases and the J gene lost 3 bases, with 11 bases spanning the gap. The length of the CDR3 is 13 residues. Germline V gene data show CDR1 as SGHRS and CDR2 as YFSETQ. The CDR3 nucleotides are TGCGCCAGCAGTTCACTCGGTGAAGAGACCCAGTACTTC. Protein product: CASSSLGEETQYF.

This clone was found once. The chain joins TRBV4-1 to TRBJ2-1; 8 nucleotides line up with TRBD2. Germline lookup yields CDR1 MGHRA and CDR2 YSYEKL. The J segment lost 10 bases and the V segment lost 8 bases, leaving 13 bases of the junction unmatched. The CDR3 runs 14 residues. Here the CDR3 reads CASRMTGGPREQFF. DNA of the CDR3: TGCGCCAGCCGGATGACGGGAGGGCCACGCGAGCAGTTCTTC.

This clone was seen a handful of times. The chain links TRBV14 to TRBJ1-2; the D is unclear. The V gene's germline CDR1 is SGHDN and CDR2 FVKESK. There are 13 residues in the CDR3. The V end was cut by 4 bases, the J end by 4 bases, with 10 bases between. The CDR3 region has the DNA TGTGCCAGCAGCCGCACATCAGGCTATGGCTACACCTTC. Residues: CASSRTSGYGYTF. The full variable domain, rest sourced from reference TRBV14 and TRBJ1-2, is EAGVTQFPSHSVIEKGQTVTLRCDPISGHDNLYWYRRVMGKEIKFLLHFVKESKQDESGMPNNRFLAERTGGTYSTLKVQPAELEDSGVYFCASSRTSGYGYTFGSGTRLTVV.

V is TRBV11-3 and J is TRBJ2-2; D may be TRBD2 (6 bases). The CDR3 extends over 17 amino acids. Germline values: CDR1 SGHNT, CDR2 YENEEA. V lost 0 bases and J 3 bases, leaving 14 bases between the germline ends. This CDR3 is CASSLDQGAGYTGELFF. CDR3 nucleotide sequence: TGTGCCAGCAGCTTAGATCAGGGAGCGGGTTACACCGGGGAGCTGTTTTTT.

The chain couples TRBV5-1 to TRBJ2-3; TRBD2 matches 12 bases. Germline CDR1 SGHRS, CDR2 YFSETQ. This CDR3 is 14 amino acids long. The V gene end was trimmed by 4 bases and the J gene end by 7 bases; junction bases not matched to a gene: 4. The CDR3 loop reads CASSEGLAGNTQYF. CDR3 in DNA: TGCGCCAGCAGCGAGGGACTAGCGGGTAATACGCAGTATTTT.

The rearrangement uses TRBV6-5 and TRBJ1-1; TRBD1 might be the D (5 bases). Trimming shortened V by 7 bases and J by 3 bases, and 12 bases separated the two germline ends. This CDR3 comprises 13 residues. Germline loops: CDR1 MNHEY, CDR2 SVGAGI. The CDR3 region has the DNA TGTGCCAGCAAATTGGGACGGGACACTGAAGCTTTCTTT. It specifies CASKLGRDTEAFF.

CDR3 region: CASSGGGTAYGYTF. The CDR3, as DNA: TGTGCCAGCAGTGGGGGAGGGACAGCCTATGGCTACACCTTC. The chain links TRBV2 to TRBJ1-2, with 7 positions matching TRBD1. Trimming took 4 bases from V and 4 from J; bases not matched to a gene: 6. The CDR3 has 14 amino acids. The V gene's germline CDR1 is SNHLY and CDR2 FYNNEI.

The chain employs TRBV5-1 and TRBJ2-1; D uncertain. There are 14 residues in the CDR3. Germline V CDR1 and CDR2: SGHRS, YFSETQ. Deletions cut 0 bases from V and 5 bases from J, with 9 bases between. The CDR3 DNA reads as TGCGCCAGCAGCTTGGAATACAGCGACAATGAGCAGTTCTTC. This gives the protein CASSLEYSDNEQFF.

The chain links TRBV9 to TRBJ1-2; 7 bases fit TRBD1. The CDR3 consists of 14 residues. Germline V gene lookup returns CDR1 SGDLS and CDR2 YYNGEE. V shed 3 bases, J shed 4 bases, and the junction held 6 bases outside the gene matches. CDR3 in DNA: TGTGCCAGCAGCGCGGACAGGCAAGGCTATGGCTACACCTTC. This codes for CASSADRQGYGYTF.

This clone was recorded at least ten times. The same CDR3 also results from other DNA sequences found in this sample. This chain uses TRBV5-1 with TRBJ2-1; TRBD1 or TRBD2 may be the D gene (5 bases each). With 4 bases removed from V and 4 bases from J, the gap between germline ends came to 12 bases. Germline V gene data show CDR1 as SGHRS and CDR2 as YFSETQ. The CDR3 length is 14 residues. The CDR3 sequence is CASSLGDPYNEQFF. The CDR3 nucleotides read TGCGCCAGCAGCCTCGGGGACCCTTACAATGAGCAGTTCTTC.

The rearrangement uses TRBV4-1 and TRBJ2-7; a weak D match, TRBD1 (5 bases). Trimming took 5 bases from V and 2 from J, leaving 10 bases between them. The CDR3 length is 13 residues. Germline CDR1 is MGHRA and CDR2 is YSYEKL. CDR3 protein: CASSETGTYEQYF. CDR3 DNA sequence: TGCGCCAGCAGCGAAACAGGTACCTACGAGCAGTACTTC.

This clone was found a few times. V usage is TRBV11-3 and J usage is TRBJ2-1; D may be TRBD1 or TRBD2 (5 bases each). Germline CDR1 SGHNT, CDR2 YENEEA. With 1 base removed from V and 3 bases from J, the gap between germline ends came to 10 bases. This CDR3 region has 15 residues. This CDR3 reads CASSLGGFYYNEQFF. The CDR3 nucleotides are TGTGCCAGCAGCTTAGGGGGGTTCTACTACAATGAGCAGTTCTTC. Together with reference TRBV11-3 and TRBJ2-1, the CDR3 gives the full variable domain: EAGVVQSPRYKIIEKKQPVAFWCNPISGHNTLYWYLQNLGQGPELLIRYENEEAVDDSQLPKDRFSAERLKGVDSTLKIQPAELGDSAVYLCASSLGGFYYNEQFFGPGTRLTVL.

V is TRBV29-1 and J is TRBJ2-5; 16 bases are shared with TRBD2. Per the germline V gene, CDR1 is SQVTM and CDR2 is ANQGSEA. V dropped 5 bases and J dropped 2; count of bases not matched to a gene: 11. The CDR3 runs 18 residues. CDR3 sequence: CSVTGLAGGGNQQETQYF. CDR3 nucleotide sequence: TGCAGCGTTACGGGACTAGCGGGAGGGGGCAACCAACAAGAGACCCAGTACTTC. Full variable domain (rest looked up from reference TRBV29-1 and TRBJ2-5): SAVISQKPSRDICQRGTSLTIQCQVDSQVTMMFWYRQQPGQSLTLIATANQGSEATYESGFVIDKFPISRPNLTFSTLTVSNMSPEDSSIYLCSVTGLAGGGNQQETQYFGPGTRLLVL.